The rows below give T cell receptor beta chains drawn from one sample of a study of Siglec-9 on CD8 T cells in melanoma. The method was immunoSEQ multiplex PCR; TCRdb's version includes in-frame clones alone and lacks a portion of them. The table records around 29,000 clones, 75% to 90% of them present only once. Sequencing was carried out using Siglec-9- CD8+ T cells sorted from blood. The receptors come from a human donor in good health. Both conserved end residues are part of each CDR3. Fields, in order: V gene, D gene, clone size, J gene, CDR3 protein, CDR3 DNA. A D gene is named only where the DNA matches it firmly. Rows give clone size only sometimes, using once, few, many, or a class for an expanded clone.

TRBV27	-	few	TRBJ1-1	CASSLHFPGPSNTEAFF	TGTGCCAGCAGTTTGCACTTTCCCGGACCCTCGAACACTGAAGCTTTCTTT
TRBV29-1	TRBD2	-	TRBJ2-1	CSGALRGDSYNEQFF	TGCAGCGGGGCCCTGCGGGGGGACTCATACAATGAGCAGTTCTTC
TRBV10-3	-	-	TRBJ1-1	CAISNARQGPSSNTEAFF	TGTGCCATCAGTAATGCTCGGCAGGGGCCCTCATCGAACACTGAAGCTTTCTTT
TRBV5-8	-	-	TRBJ2-2	CASSSFLRDAKLFF	TGTGCCAGCAGCTCCTTTTTGCGGGACGCCAAGCTGTTTTTT
TRBV4-1	-	-	TRBJ2-2	CASSRAGTNTGELFF	TGCGCCAGCAGCCGCGCCGGGACGAACACCGGGGAGCTGTTTTTT
TRBV30	-	once	TRBJ1-5	CAWSVGQGNQPQHF	TGTGCCTGGAGTGTAGGGCAGGGGAATCAGCCCCAGCATTTT
TRBV12-5	-	-	TRBJ2-1	CASGPLSGRGVNNEQFF	TGTGCTAGTGGTCCTCTCTCCGGGCGCGGGGTGAACAATGAGCAGTTCTTC
TRBV6-6	TRBD1	-	TRBJ1-1	CASSYSIRGPPEAFF	TGTGCCAGCAGTTACTCTATCAGGGGGCCCCCTGAAGCTTTCTTT
TRBV19	TRBD2	-	TRBJ2-7	CASSITPSGDYEQYF	TGTGCCAGTAGTATAACGCCTAGCGGAGACTACGAGCAGTACTTC
TRBV5-1	-	-	TRBJ2-1	CASSTGTPLIYNEQFF	TGCGCCAGCAGCACGGGGACACCACTTATCTACAATGAGCAGTTCTTC
TRBV6-1	-	-	TRBJ2-2	CASGGGELFF	TGTGCCAGCGGTGGCGGGGAGCTGTTTTTT
TRBV2	-	-	TRBJ1-5	CASADLLESNQPQHF	TGTGCCAGCGCGGACTTGTTAGAGAGCAATCAGCCCCAGCATTTT
TRBV10-1	TRBD2	once	TRBJ2-3	CASSESLVAGRTDTQYF	TGCGCCAGCAGTGAGTCTTTGGTAGCGGGGAGAACAGATACGCAGTATTTT
TRBV6-5	-	-	TRBJ1-3	CASSYYAGNTIYF	TGTGCCAGCAGTTACTATGCTGGAAACACCATATATTTT
TRBV27	-	few	TRBJ1-6	CASSLDSGNSPLHF	TGTGCCAGCAGTTTGGATTCGGGAAATTCACCCCTCCACTTT
TRBV28	-	once	TRBJ2-7	CASSSARSSSGQLRTYEQYF	TGTGCCAGCAGTTCCGCCCGCTCGTCCTCAGGACAGCTAAGGACCTACGAGCAGTACTTC
TRBV9	TRBD2	-	TRBJ2-1	CASSVLGGRASSYNEQFF	TGTGCCAGCAGCGTTTTAGGCGGGAGGGCCAGCTCCTACAATGAGCAGTTCTTC
TRBV19	-	-	TRBJ2-3	CASVGDNWGTDTQYF	TGTGCCAGTGTCGGCGACAATTGGGGCACAGATACGCAGTATTTT
TRBV5-1	TRBD2	-	TRBJ2-1	CASSRGASGREKPYNEQFF	TGCGCCAGCAGTAGAGGGGCTAGCGGGAGGGAAAAGCCATACAATGAGCAGTTCTTC
TRBV28	-	-	TRBJ2-7	CASSLPTYEQYF	TGTGCCAGCAGTTTACCCACCTACGAGCAGTACTTC
TRBV5-1	-	-	TRBJ1-1	CASSLRGRNTEAFF	TGCGCCAGCAGCTTGAGGGGACGGAACACTGAAGCTTTCTTT
TRBV19	TRBD1	-	TRBJ1-5	CASSMGDRAKQPQHF	TGTGCCAGTAGTATGGGGGACAGGGCGAAGCAGCCCCAGCATTTT
TRBV6-5	-	-	TRBJ1-2	CASSYSGAGYTF	TGTGCCAGCAGTTACTCTGGGGCTGGCTACACCTTC
TRBV27	-	-	TRBJ1-2	CASREGSYGYTF	TGTGCTTCCAGGGAGGGTTCCTATGGCTACACCTTC
TRBV4-1	TRBD1	once	TRBJ1-2	CASSQDRGLGYGYTF	TGCGCCAGCAGCCAAGACAGGGGGCTAGGCTATGGCTACACCTTC
TRBV9	-	-	TRBJ1-2	CASSPGGGDYGYTF	TGTGCCAGCAGCCCGGGGGGAGGAGACTATGGCTACACCTTC